This entry is about one T cell receptor beta chain. Its specificity is not known. Measured with immunoSEQ multiplex PCR; TCRdb has only the in-frame clones, and not every one. The sample lists tens of thousands of clones; around 87% were seen once. This CDR3 has 15 residues. The germline CDR1 and CDR2 sequences are SEHNR and FQNEAQ (reference sequence). The trim removed 5 bases at V and 8 bases at J, leaving 12 bases unmatched. This entry comes from a study of radiotherapy plus CTLA-4 blockade in lung cancer. Looking at the study overall: Disease control was present in roughly 29% of patients, and objective responses in about 19%.

Study-wide findings and caveats: An expansion of tumor-derived TCR clones occurred in blood after radiotherapy plus ipilimumab. Dynamics of early blood T cell clones, together with interferon-beta, were reportedly the best predictors of response.

Alongside CTLA-4 blockade with ipilimumab, patients with chemo-refractory metastatic non-small-cell lung cancer received focal radiation. This clonotype was sampled from a human donor with non-small cell lung cancer that progressed on radiotherapy plus ipilimumab. The V gene is TRBV7-9, the J gene TRBJ2-3, with 8 bases aligning to TRBD1. Here the sequenced sample was peripheral blood, taken from a patient treated with radiotherapy plus ipilimumab. The CDR3 loop reads CASSPSQGARITQYF. The CDR3 DNA is TGTGCCAGCAGCCCATCCCAGGGGGCGCGCATTACGCAGTATTTT.